A selection of T cell receptor beta chains follows, all from one sample in a study of OX40 agonist ivuxolimab in advanced cancers. Assay: immunoSEQ multiplex PCR; the TCRdb copy retains only in-frame clones and omits some. The table records roughly 90,000 clones, around 85% of them present only once. The sequences come from CD4+ or CD8+ T cells sorted from blood, collected in a trial of the OX40 agonist ivuxolimab. Receptors originate from an adult with an advanced solid tumor such as melanoma, head and neck, liver or kidney cancer. Each CDR3 is given with its conserved first and last residue. D genes are given only for firm matches. Where a row states a size, it is once, few, many or the class of an expanded clone; other rows omit it.

clone_size	d_call	v_call	j_call	cdr3_nt	cdr3_aa
-	-	TRBV7-9	TRBJ2-7	TGTGCCAGCAGCTTCGGGTCTCGGGGGTACGAGCAGTACTTC	CASSFGSRGYEQYF
-	-	TRBV28	TRBJ2-3	TGTGCCAGCAGTCCGAACAGGGGCACAGATACGCAGTATTTT	CASSPNRGTDTQYF
once	TRBD1	TRBV27	TRBJ2-2	TGTGCCAGTCGGACAGGGTCCCTTCTAGAACACCCCGGGGAGCTGTTTTTT	CASRTGSLLEHPGELFF
few	-	TRBV2	TRBJ2-4	TGTGCCAGCGGGGGGGCCCGTCTAGCCAAAAACATTCAGTACTTC	CASGGARLAKNIQYF
-	TRBD2	TRBV7-2	TRBJ2-1	TGTGCCAGCACCCGGGTCCCTAGCGGGGACAATGAGCAGTTCTTC	CASTRVPSGDNEQFF
-	-	TRBV7-2	TRBJ1-5	TGTGCCAGCAGCTTAGAGACCGATCAGCCCCAGCATTTT	CASSLETDQPQHF
once	-	TRBV11-3	TRBJ2-3	TGTGCCAGCGCGGCACTAGGAGATACGCAGTATTTT	CASAALGDTQYF
-	-	TRBV6-5	TRBJ2-7	TGTGCCAGCAGTTACTCGAGGGGGGCAGACTACGAGCAGTACTTC	CASSYSRGADYEQYF
-	TRBD2	TRBV6-5	TRBJ2-2	TGTGCCAGCAGGGAGCGGGAGTACGGCACCGGGGAGCTGTTTTTT	CASREREYGTGELFF
-	-	TRBV28	TRBJ1-3	TGTGCCAGCAGTTTAGCCGGGACCTCTGGAAACACCATATATTTT	CASSLAGTSGNTIYF
-	-	TRBV5-4	TRBJ1-2	TGTGCCGGCAGCTTGAGGTCGGGGGGTAGCTATGGCTACACCTTC	CAGSLRSGGSYGYTF
-	-	TRBV7-9	TRBJ1-2	TGTGCCAGCGGCGGCGGGGGCTATGGCTACACCTTC	CASGGGGYGYTF
-	-	TRBV28	TRBJ2-1	TGTGCCAGCAGCCCCGGTGGGACCGTCTACAATGAGCAGTTCTTC	CASSPGGTVYNEQFF
-	-	TRBV2	TRBJ2-5	TGTGCCAGCAGTGAAGCGCGGGAGACCCAGTACTTC	CASSEARETQYF
-	TRBD2	TRBV7-6	TRBJ2-1	TGTGCCAGCAGCCCCCGCGGCGGGGGGACTAATGAGCAGTTCTTC	CASSPRGGGTNEQFF
once	-	TRBV30	TRBJ2-1	TGTGCCTGGAGATCTGGAACAGGAAAAGGCAATGAGCAGTTCTTC	CAWRSGTGKGNEQFF
-	-	TRBV7-3	TRBJ1-2	TGTGCCAGTGGGACGGGAGAGTATGGCTACACCTTC	CASGTGEYGYTF
-	-	TRBV6-5	TRBJ2-7	TGTGCCAGCAGTTACTCCCGGGGGACCCACTACGAGCAGTACTTC	CASSYSRGTHYEQYF
few	TRBD2	TRBV9	TRBJ2-3	TGTGCCAGCAGCGTAGGGACTAGCGGGGGGACAGATACGCAGTATTTT	CASSVGTSGGTDTQYF
-	-	TRBV9	TRBJ2-3	TGTGCCAGCAGTAAACTGAGCACAGATACGCAGTATTTT	CASSKLSTDTQYF
-	TRBD1	TRBV6-1	TRBJ2-7	TGTGCCAGCAGTGAACCGGGACAGCCGGGGTACGAGCAGTACTTC	CASSEPGQPGYEQYF
-	-	TRBV7-3	TRBJ2-1	TGTGCCAGCAGCTTACAGGTGAGCTCCTACAATGAGCAGTTCTTC	CASSLQVSSYNEQFF
-	TRBD1	TRBV6-1	TRBJ2-7	TGTGCCAGCGGTTCAGGACGACAGGGGTACGAGCAGTACTTC	CASGSGRQGYEQYF
-	-	TRBV11-2	TRBJ2-6	TGTGCCGGCGAGGGCGTCTTTGGGGCCAACGTCCTGACTTTC	CAGEGVFGANVLTF
-	-	TRBV30	TRBJ2-5	TGTGCCTGGAGTGGGGGGCTCCAAGAGACCCAGTACTTC	CAWSGGLQETQYF
-	-	TRBV29-1	TRBJ2-3	TGCAGCGTTGAAGTAAAACGGGGCAATACAGATACGCAGTATTTT	CSVEVKRGNTDTQYF
-	-	TRBV12-5	TRBJ1-3	TGTGCTAGTGGTTTGGAAACGGGGGCTGGAAACACCATATATTTT	CASGLETGAGNTIYF
-	TRBD1	TRBV6-1	TRBJ1-1	TGTGCCAGCAATCGAAGGGACAGCATGAACACTGAAGCTTTCTTT	CASNRRDSMNTEAFF
-	-	TRBV28	TRBJ1-4	TGTGCCAGCAGTTTCCAGGGGAATGGGGAAAAACTGTTTTTT	CASSFQGNGEKLFF
-	TRBD1	TRBV10-3	TRBJ1-1	TGTGCCATCAGTGACACAGGGGGCACCACTGAAGCTTTCTTT	CAISDTGGTTEAFF
-	TRBD2	TRBV5-1	TRBJ2-3	TGCGCCAGCAGCTTGTTGGCTAGCGGGCGCACAGATACGCAGTATTTT	CASSLLASGRTDTQYF
-	-	TRBV28	TRBJ2-7	TGTGCCAGCAGTTTGCGTACTATCCCCTCCTACGAGCAGTACTTC	CASSLRTIPSYEQYF
-	TRBD1	TRBV25-1	TRBJ2-7	TGTGCCAGCAGGGAGACAGGGACCTACGAGCAGTACTTC	CASRETGTYEQYF
-	-	TRBV6-1	TRBJ2-7	TGTGCCAGCAGTGAAGCGCTCCAAACCTACGAGCAGTACTTC	CASSEALQTYEQYF
-	-	TRBV28	TRBJ1-6	TGTGCCAGCAGTAGGCAATTCTCCTATAATTCACCCCTCCACTTT	CASSRQFSYNSPLHF
-	-	TRBV6-4	TRBJ1-1	TGTGCCAGCAGACAGACTGTGAACACTGAAGCTTTCTTT	CASRQTVNTEAFF
-	-	TRBV30	TRBJ1-2	TGTGCCTGGAACAGGGTCCCTGGCTATGGCTACACCTTC	CAWNRVPGYGYTF
few	TRBD1	TRBV4-1	TRBJ1-6	TGCGCCAGCAGCCCAGACGACAGGGGGAATTCACCCCTCCACTTT	CASSPDDRGNSPLHF
-	TRBD1	TRBV5-1	TRBJ2-2	TGCGCCAGCAGCTTGGACTGGGACAGGGCGACCGGGGAGCTGTTTTTT	CASSLDWDRATGELFF
-	TRBD1	TRBV9	TRBJ2-2	TGTGCCAGCAGCGTGGCCGGGACAGGGGAAGTAGCCGGGGAGCTGTTTTTT	CASSVAGTGEVAGELFF
-	TRBD2	TRBV9	TRBJ2-1	TGTGCCAGCAGCGGGACTAGCGGGGGCGGCGAGCAGTTCTTC	CASSGTSGGGEQFF
once	-	TRBV18	TRBJ2-3	TGTGCCAGCTCACTCCCGACTAGCACAGATACGCAGTATTTT	CASSLPTSTDTQYF